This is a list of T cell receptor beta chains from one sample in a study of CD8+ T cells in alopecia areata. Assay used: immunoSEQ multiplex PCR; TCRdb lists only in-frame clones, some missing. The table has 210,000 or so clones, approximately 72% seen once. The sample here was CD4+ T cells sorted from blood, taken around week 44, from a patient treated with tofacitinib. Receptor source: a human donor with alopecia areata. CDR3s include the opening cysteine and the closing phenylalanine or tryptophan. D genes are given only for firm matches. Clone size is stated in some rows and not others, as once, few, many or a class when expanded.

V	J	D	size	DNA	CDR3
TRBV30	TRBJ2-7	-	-	TGTGCCTGGAGTGTAGCTCCCTACGAGCAGTACTTC	CAWSVAPYEQYF
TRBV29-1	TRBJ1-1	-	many	TGCAGCGTTGTAACAGGCGCCACTGAAGCTTTCTTT	CSVVTGATEAFF
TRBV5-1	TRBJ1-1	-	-	TGCGCCAGCAGCCCCACTGCCGGTACTGAAGCTTTCTTT	CASSPTAGTEAFF
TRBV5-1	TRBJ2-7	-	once	TGCGCCAGCAGCGGGTCCCTCTCCTACGAGCAGTACTTC	CASSGSLSYEQYF
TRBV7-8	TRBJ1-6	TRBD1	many	TGTGCCAGCAGCGCCGACAGGGTAGGGCTTAAAAATTCACCCCTCCACTTT	CASSADRVGLKNSPLHF
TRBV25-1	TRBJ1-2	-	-	TGTGCCAGCAGTGAGCCTAGGGGAGGCTACACCTTC	CASSEPRGGYTF
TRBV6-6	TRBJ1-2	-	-	TGTGCCAGCAGTCCCGATGTGGACTATGGCTACACCTTC	CASSPDVDYGYTF
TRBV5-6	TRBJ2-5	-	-	TGTGCCAGCCTAGCTTACGGTGAAGAGACCCAGTACTTC	CASLAYGEETQYF
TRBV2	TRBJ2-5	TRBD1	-	TGTGCCAGCAGGACAGGGGGAGAGACCCAGTACTTC	CASRTGGETQYF
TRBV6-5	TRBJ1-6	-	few	TGTGCCAGCAGTTACGCAGTAGTAAGGAATTCACCCCTCCACTTT	CASSYAVVRNSPLHF
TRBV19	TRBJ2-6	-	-	TGTGCCAGCGAACGGAGCTCTGGGGCCAACGTCCTGACTTTC	CASERSSGANVLTF
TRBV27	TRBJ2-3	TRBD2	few	TGTGCCAGCAGTTCGACTAGCGTCACAGATACGCAGTATTTT	CASSSTSVTDTQYF
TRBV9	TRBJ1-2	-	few	TGTGCCAGCAGCATCCGGGACTCCGATGGCTACACCTTC	CASSIRDSDGYTF
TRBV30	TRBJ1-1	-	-	TGTGCCTGGACCGGACTGGGAGGATTTGAAGCTTTCTTT	CAWTGLGGFEAFF
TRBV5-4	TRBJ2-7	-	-	TGTGCCAGCAGCCGCAGGGACTTCCCCTACGAGCAGTACTTC	CASSRRDFPYEQYF
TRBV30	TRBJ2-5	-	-	TGTGCCTGGAGTGTAGGACCGATAGAGACCCAGTACTTC	CAWSVGPIETQYF
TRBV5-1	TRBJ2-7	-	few	TGCGCCAGCAGCTTGATGGGATCGACCGGTTACGAGCAGTACTTC	CASSLMGSTGYEQYF
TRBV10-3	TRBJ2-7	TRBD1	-	TGTGCCGCCGGGGGGACAGGGGGTTACGAGCAGTACTTC	CAAGGTGGYEQYF
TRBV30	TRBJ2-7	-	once	TGTGCCTGGAGTGCCCCTAGGGGGCAGTACTTC	CAWSAPRGQYF
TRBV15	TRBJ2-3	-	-	TGTGCCACCAGCAGAGCGACAGATACGCAGTATTTT	CATSRATDTQYF
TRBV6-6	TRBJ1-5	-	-	TGTGCCAGCAGTTATGGACCCTCGAATAGCAATCAGCCCCAGCATTTT	CASSYGPSNSNQPQHF
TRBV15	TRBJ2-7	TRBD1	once	TGTGCCACCAGCAGATTGGGACAGGGGATAACCTACGAGCAGTACTTC	CATSRLGQGITYEQYF
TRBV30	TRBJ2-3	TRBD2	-	TGTGCCTGGAGTGTACAGCGGGAACATACGCAGTATTTT	CAWSVQREHTQYF
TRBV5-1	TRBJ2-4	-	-	TGCGCCAGCAGCGAAGGACAGACCGGCCTCGGAATCATTCAGTACTTC	CASSEGQTGLGIIQYF
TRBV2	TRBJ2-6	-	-	TGTGCCAGCAGTGAAGACTTCGGGGCCAACGTCCTGACTTTC	CASSEDFGANVLTF
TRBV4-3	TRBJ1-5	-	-	TGCGCCAGCAGCCAAGATGTGGGGGTCAATCAGCCCCAGCATTTT	CASSQDVGVNQPQHF
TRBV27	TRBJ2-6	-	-	TGTGCCAGCAGTTTAGAAGCTCCCCTCTCTGGGGCCAACGTCCTGACTTTC	CASSLEAPLSGANVLTF
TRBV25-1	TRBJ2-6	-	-	TGTGCCAGCAGTTTCCCTGGGGCCAACGTCCTGACTTTC	CASSFPGANVLTF
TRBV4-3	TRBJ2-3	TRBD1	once	TGCGCCAGCAGCCAAGATTCCAGGGGGACAGATACGCAGTATTTT	CASSQDSRGTDTQYF
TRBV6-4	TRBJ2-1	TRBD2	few	TGTGCCAGCAGTGGACGTAGCGGGGGGGAGCAGTTCTTC	CASSGRSGGEQFF
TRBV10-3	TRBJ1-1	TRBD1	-	TGTGCCATCAGTGAGTCCAAACTACTCGGACAGGCGAACACTGAAGCTTTCTTT	CAISESKLLGQANTEAFF
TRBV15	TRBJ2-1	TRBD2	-	TGTGCCACCAGCAGCCCAGCGGGGCCCAAGGATGAGCAGTTCTTC	CATSSPAGPKDEQFF
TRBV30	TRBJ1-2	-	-	TGTGCCTGGAAACACCCTAACTATGGCTACACCTTC	CAWKHPNYGYTF
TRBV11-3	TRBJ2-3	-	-	TGTGCCAGCAGCTTACGGGCTGGGGATGATACGCAGTATTTT	CASSLRAGDDTQYF
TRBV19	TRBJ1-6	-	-	TGTGCCAGTAACCCCAGTCAAGTCTATAATTCACCCCTCCACTTT	CASNPSQVYNSPLHF
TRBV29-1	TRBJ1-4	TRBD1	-	TGCAGCGTTGAAGATCGGCGGACAGGGAATGAAAAACTGTTTTTT	CSVEDRRTGNEKLFF
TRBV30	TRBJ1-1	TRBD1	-	TGTGCCTGGAGTGTCGCAGGGGGCACTGAAGCTTTCTTT	CAWSVAGGTEAFF
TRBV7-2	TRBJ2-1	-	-	TGTGCCAGCAGCTCCATTCACAGGGAGCAGTTCTTC	CASSSIHREQFF
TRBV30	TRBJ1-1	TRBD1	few	TGTGCCTGGAGTGATGACAGGGCGGGCACTGAAGCTTTCTTT	CAWSDDRAGTEAFF
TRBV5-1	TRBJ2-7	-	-	TGCGCCAGCAGCTTGGAACGGCCGAGCTCCTACGAGCAGTACTTC	CASSLERPSSYEQYF
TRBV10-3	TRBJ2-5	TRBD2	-	TGTGCCATCAGGGCGGGGGGAAACCAAGAGACCCAGTACTTC	CAIRAGGNQETQYF
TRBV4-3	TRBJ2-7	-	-	TGCGCCAGCAGCCCGTACAGGGTCTCCTACGAGCAGTACTTC	CASSPYRVSYEQYF
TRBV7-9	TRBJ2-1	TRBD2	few	TGTGCCAGCAGCTTCAGGACTAGTGAGCAGTTCTTC	CASSFRTSEQFF
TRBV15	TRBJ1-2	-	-	TGTGCCACCAGCAGCCCCTTCGTAGGACGGACAGAATACTATGGCTACACCTTC	CATSSPFVGRTEYYGYTF
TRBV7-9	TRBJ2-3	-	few	TGTGCCAGCAGCTTAGACGCGGGAACGCAGTATTTT	CASSLDAGTQYF
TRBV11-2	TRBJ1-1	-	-	TGTGCCAGCAGCTTAGTGGCGATCTTGAACACTGAAGCTTTCTTT	CASSLVAILNTEAFF
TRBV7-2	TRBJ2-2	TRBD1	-	TGTGCCAGCCGCGGACAGGGGGGTACCGGGGAGCTGTTTTTT	CASRGQGGTGELFF
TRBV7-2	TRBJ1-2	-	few	TGTGCCAGCAGCTTAACGAATAACTATGGCTACACCTTC	CASSLTNNYGYTF
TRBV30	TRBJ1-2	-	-	TGTGCCTGGAGCAAAACAGGAAACTATGGCTACACCTTC	CAWSKTGNYGYTF
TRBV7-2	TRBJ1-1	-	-	TGTGCCAGCAGCCTACTCCCCGGGGGGGGTGAAGCTTTCTTT	CASSLLPGGGEAFF
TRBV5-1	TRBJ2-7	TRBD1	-	TGCGCCAGCAGCGAAGGGACAGGCCTATCCTACGAGCAGTACTTC	CASSEGTGLSYEQYF
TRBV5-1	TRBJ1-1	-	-	TGCGCCAGCAGCTTACGAGGGGAGGGAGCTTTCTTT	CASSLRGEGAFF
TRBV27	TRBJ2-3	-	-	TGTGCCAGCAGTTCCCCTTCAAAGGAAGGAGATACGCAGTATTTT	CASSSPSKEGDTQYF
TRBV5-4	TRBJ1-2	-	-	TGTGCCAGCAGCTTGGCAGTTCGGCCGTATGGCTACACCTTC	CASSLAVRPYGYTF
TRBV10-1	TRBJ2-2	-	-	TGCGCCAGCAGCAGGGGCACCGGGGAGCTGTTTTTT	CASSRGTGELFF
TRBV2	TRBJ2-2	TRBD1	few	TGTGCCAAAGGGGGACAGGGCTACACCGGGGAGCTGTTTTTT	CAKGGQGYTGELFF
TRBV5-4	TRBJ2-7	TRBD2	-	TGTGCCAGCAGCTTGGGTAGCGGGGTCCCCTACGAGCAGTACTTC	CASSLGSGVPYEQYF
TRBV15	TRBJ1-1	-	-	TGTGCCACCAGCAGAGATTTCAGGAGGGCGCAGGTGAACACTGAAGCTTTCTTT	CATSRDFRRAQVNTEAFF
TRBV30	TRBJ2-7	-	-	TGTGCCTGGAGTGCCCACGGACAGCCCTACGAGCAGTACTTC	CAWSAHGQPYEQYF
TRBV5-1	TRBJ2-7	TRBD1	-	TGCGCCAGCAGCCGCTTGGGACAGGAAACCTACGAGCAGTACTTC	CASSRLGQETYEQYF